This TCR beta chain was documented in a study of T-cell reconstitution after alpha-beta-depleted transplantation in children. Study results and limitations: From surviving recipient T cells and thymic progenitors came the high day-60 TCRbeta diversity observed in some patients. There were reportedly several hundred expanded graft clones from which alpha-beta T cells came about two months after transplant. T-cell numbers and diversity one year post-transplant derived largely from freshly generated T cells.

V lost 4 bases, J lost 2 bases, and 8 bases lay in between. The CDR3 runs 14 residues. Germline CDR1 and CDR2: MDHEN and SYDVKM. This clonotype came up a few times. Its antigen remains unknown. Unique molecular identifiers tagged the TCRbeta library. A single record per CDR3 protein comes from TCRdb applying MiXCR to the PCR reads. This table holds around 420,000 distinct CDR3 sequences, roughly 15% found once. V and J are TRBV28 and TRBJ2-2; D is unresolved. The origin of this receptor is a boy younger than two who had a stem cell transplant for Wiskott-Aldrich syndrome, so the T cells may come from the graft donor. The material sequenced was PBMCs, mostly from graft donor cells, taken 360 days after TCRalphabeta/CD19-depleted stem cell transplant. CDR3 coding DNA: TGTGCCAGCAGTTCGGGCTCTAACACCGGGGAGCTGTTTTTT. It specifies CASSSGSNTGELFF.